This T cell receptor beta chain was sequenced in a study of T cells in Graves' hyperthyroidism and ophthalmopathy. The overall study: Initial diagnosis, before any treatment, was when peripheral blood was collected.

Many counts were recorded for this clonotype. The germline gives CDR1 SGDLS, CDR2 YYNGEE. The CDR3 loop spans 16 amino acids. V gave up 2 bases and J gave up 3 bases; unmatched junction bases: 7. Over 18 months, lack of ophthalmopathy progression marked Graves' hyperthyroidism as stable. Disease duration under 2 months; hyperthyroidism patients were aged 18 to 65. A patient was excluded if there was uncontrolled infection, other autoimmune disease, pregnancy or lactation. There were TCR beta CDR3 regions amplified from RNA transcripts. HTBI primers were the set used in a first-round RT-PCR of the TCR CDR3. From the multiplex PCR reads, TCRdb called clonotypes with MiXCR, one entry per CDR3 protein. The table has about 760,000 distinct CDR3 sequences, under 45% seen once; the top ten hold around 32%.

The chain joins TRBV9 to TRBJ1-4, with 7 bases identical to TRBD1. The clonotype originates from a woman aged 40 to 49 with Graves' hyperthyroidism. The sample taken for sequencing was blood. The CDR3 DNA is TGTGCCAGCAGCGTTACGCTGGGACAGTCTAATGAAAAACTGTTTTTT. Translating gives CASSVTLGQSNEKLFF. The full variable domain, with the rest looked up from reference TRBV9 and TRBJ1-4, is DSGVTQTPKHLITATGQRVTLRCSPRSGDLSVYWYQQSLDQGLQFLIQYYNGEERAKGNILERFSAQQFPDLHSELNLSSLELGDSALYFCASSVTLGQSNEKLFFGSGTQLSVL.